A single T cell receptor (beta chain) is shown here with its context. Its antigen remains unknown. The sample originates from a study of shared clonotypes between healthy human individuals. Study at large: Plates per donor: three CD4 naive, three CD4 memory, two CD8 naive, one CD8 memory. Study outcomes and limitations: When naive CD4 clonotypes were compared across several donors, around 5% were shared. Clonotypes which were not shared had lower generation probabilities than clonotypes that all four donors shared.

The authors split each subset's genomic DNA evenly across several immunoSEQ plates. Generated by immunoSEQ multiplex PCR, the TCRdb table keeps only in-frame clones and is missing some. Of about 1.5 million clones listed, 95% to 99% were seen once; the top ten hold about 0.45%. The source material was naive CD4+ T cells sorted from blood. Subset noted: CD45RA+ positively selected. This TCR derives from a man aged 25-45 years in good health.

In DNA form, the CDR3 reads TGCAGTGCTAGGACCCCAGGGGGGCAGTACTTC. Translation gives CSARTPGGQYF. The chain carries TRBV20-1 and TRBJ2-7, with 7 bases identical to TRBD1. Trimming at V came to 3 bases and at J to 9 bases, leaving 5 bases not matched to a gene. CDR1 is DFQATT and CDR2 is SNEGSKA in the germline V gene (reference sequence). The CDR3 runs 11 residues.